This record covers a single T cell receptor beta chain. The entry originates in a study of regulatory T cells in long-lasting Graves disease. Construction of the TCR beta libraries employed iRepertoire HTBI primers in conjunction with Arm-PCR of CDR3 regions. TCRdb re-derived calls from the multiplex PCR reads in MiXCR, one entry per CDR3 protein. The top ten clones hold approximately 14% of a sample with 350,000 to 500,000 distinct CDR3 sequences, around 20% of them seen once. V dropped 6 bases and J dropped 4; count of bases not matched to a gene: 5. The CDR3 runs 13 residues. Germline loops: CDR1 ENHRY, CDR2 SYGVKD. Documented time point: persistent/refractory GD, antithyroid drugs over 5 years with positive TRAb. RNA extracted from PBMCs served as the sequencing template.

The chain recombines TRBV10-3 with TRBJ1-1, with 7 bases aligning to TRBD1. This specimen consisted of peripheral blood mononuclear cells (PBMCs), obtained when the disease was refractory, from a patient treated with antithyroid drugs. The source of this sequence is a female donor with Graves disease. CDR3 region: CAISTGESTEAFF. Written as DNA, the CDR3 is TGTGCCATCAGCACAGGGGAGTCCACTGAAGCTTTCTTT.